The sequence of this T cell receptor beta chain was determined in a study of cytomegalovirus exposure and HLA in healthy donors. A word on this clone: Its specificity is not known.

Germline V gene sequence: CDR1 SGHRS, CDR2 YFSETQ. This CDR3 region has 17 residues. V was pared by 1 base and J by 3 bases, with 11 bases of the junction left unmatched. Researchers ran the PCR with 60 Vbeta and 13 Jbeta primers. Per the original methods: Some 10 million shared chains were among the approximately 76 million unique TCR beta chains that a later analysis counted. Sequencing was performed with immunoSEQ multiplex PCR; in TCRdb, only in-frame clones are kept and a portion is missing. The V and J calls and clone size were taken over from that table, and D and trimming were inferred from the DNA. The profile shows roughly 200,000 clones, approximately 78% of them singletons. Whole-study results and caveats: In a later analysis, TCR association rates varied by HLA locus: DRB1 most, HLA-C fewest. Later examination showed HLA-associated TCR beta chains had greater clonal expansion than equally common others. Rarity marked most TCR sequences, yet some public TCRs occurred in many donors.

V usage is TRBV5-1 and J usage is TRBJ2-5; 8 nucleotides align to TRBD2. The sequenced sample consisted of PBMCs. The receptor was derived from a woman under 40 in good health and CMV-seropositive. The CDR3 spells CASSLRRIAGLKETQYF. The CDR3 DNA is TGCGCCAGCAGCTTGCGTAGAATAGCGGGATTGAAAGAGACCCAGTACTTC.